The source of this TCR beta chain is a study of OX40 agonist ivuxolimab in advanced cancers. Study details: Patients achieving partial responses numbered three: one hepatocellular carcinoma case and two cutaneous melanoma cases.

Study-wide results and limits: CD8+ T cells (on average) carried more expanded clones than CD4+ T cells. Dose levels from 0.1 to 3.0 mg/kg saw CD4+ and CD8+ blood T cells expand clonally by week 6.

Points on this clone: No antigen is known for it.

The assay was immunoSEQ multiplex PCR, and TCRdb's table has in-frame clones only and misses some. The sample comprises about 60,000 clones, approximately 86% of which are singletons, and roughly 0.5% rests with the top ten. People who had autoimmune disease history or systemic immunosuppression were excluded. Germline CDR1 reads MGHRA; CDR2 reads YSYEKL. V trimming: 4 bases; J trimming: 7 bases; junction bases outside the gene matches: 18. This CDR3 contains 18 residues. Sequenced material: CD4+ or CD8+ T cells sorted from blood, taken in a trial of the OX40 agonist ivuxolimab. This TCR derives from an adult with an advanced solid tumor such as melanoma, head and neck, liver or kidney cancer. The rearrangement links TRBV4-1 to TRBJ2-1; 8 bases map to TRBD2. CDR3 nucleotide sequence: TGCGCCAGCAGCCTAACCGGGGCAGCGGGAGCTTCTAAGAATGAGCAGTTCTTC. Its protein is CASSLTGAAGASKNEQFF.